Listed here is a single T cell receptor (beta chain). The data are from a study of technical replicates of blood from a handful of donors. The data were produced by immunoSEQ multiplex PCR, yet TCRdb's version contains in-frame clones alone and is incomplete. The table shows 75,000 to 100,000 clones, with around 94% occurring only once. This CDR3 region has 15 residues. Trimming cost V 4 bases and J 0 bases; bases outside gene matches: 3. The germline V gene encodes CDR1 SGHRS and CDR2 YFSETQ. Sequenced sample: T cells isolated from PBMCs. The chain links TRBV5-1 to TRBJ1-3; 8 bases align to TRBD1. This TCR was recovered from a human donor in good health. The CDR3 spells CASSPGQASGNTIYF. The CDR3 coding sequence is TGCGCCAGCAGCCCGGGACAGGCCTCTGGAAACACCATATATTTT.